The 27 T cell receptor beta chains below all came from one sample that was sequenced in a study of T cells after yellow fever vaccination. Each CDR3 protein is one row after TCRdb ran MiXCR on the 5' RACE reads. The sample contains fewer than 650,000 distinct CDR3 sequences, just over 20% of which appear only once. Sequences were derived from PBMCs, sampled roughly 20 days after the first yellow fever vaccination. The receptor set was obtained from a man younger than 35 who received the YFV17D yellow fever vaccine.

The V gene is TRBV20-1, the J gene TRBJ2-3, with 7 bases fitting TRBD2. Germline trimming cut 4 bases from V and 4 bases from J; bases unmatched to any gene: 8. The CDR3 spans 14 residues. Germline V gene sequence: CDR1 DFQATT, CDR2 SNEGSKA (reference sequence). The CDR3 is CSAKVGGWSDTQYF. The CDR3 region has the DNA TGCAGTGCTAAGGTGGGGGGGTGGTCAGATACGCAGTATTTT.

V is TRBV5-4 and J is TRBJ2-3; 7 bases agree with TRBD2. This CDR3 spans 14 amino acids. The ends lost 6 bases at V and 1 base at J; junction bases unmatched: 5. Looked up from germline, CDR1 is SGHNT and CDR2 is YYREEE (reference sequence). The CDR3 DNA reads TGTGCCAGCACCGGAACTAGCGGCACAGATACGCAGTATTTT. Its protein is CASTGTSGTDTQYF.

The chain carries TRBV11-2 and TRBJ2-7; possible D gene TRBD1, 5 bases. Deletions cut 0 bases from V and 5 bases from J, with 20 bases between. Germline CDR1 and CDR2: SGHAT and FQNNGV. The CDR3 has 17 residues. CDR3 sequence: CASSLDLKTVFIHEQYF. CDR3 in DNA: TGTGCCAGCAGCTTAGACCTCAAGACAGTTTTTATTCACGAGCAGTACTTC. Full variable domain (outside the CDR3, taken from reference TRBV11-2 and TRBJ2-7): EAGVAQSPRYKIIEKRQSVAFWCNPISGHATLYWYQQILGQGPKLLIQFQNNGVVDDSQLPKDRFSAERLKGVDSTLKIQPAKLEDSAVYLCASSLDLKTVFIHEQYFGPGTRLTVT.

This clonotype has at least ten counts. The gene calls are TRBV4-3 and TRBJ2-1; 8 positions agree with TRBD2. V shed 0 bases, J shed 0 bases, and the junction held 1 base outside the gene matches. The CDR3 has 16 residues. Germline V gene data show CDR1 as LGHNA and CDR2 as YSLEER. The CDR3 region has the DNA TGCGCCAGCAGCCAAGATCTAGCGGGCTCCTACAATGAGCAGTTCTTC. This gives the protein CASSQDLAGSYNEQFF.

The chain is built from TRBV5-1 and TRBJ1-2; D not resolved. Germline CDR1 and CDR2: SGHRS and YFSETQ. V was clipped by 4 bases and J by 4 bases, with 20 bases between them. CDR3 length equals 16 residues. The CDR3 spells CASSPVGDSIFYGYTF. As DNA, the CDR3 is TGCGCCAGCAGCCCGGTAGGAGATTCCATCTTCTATGGCTACACCTTC. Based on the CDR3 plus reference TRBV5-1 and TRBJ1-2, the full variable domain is KAGVTQTPRYLIKTRGQQVTLSCSPISGHRSVSWYQQTPGQGLQFLFEYFSETQRNKGNFPGRFSGRQFSNSRSEMNVSTLELGDSALYLCASSPVGDSIFYGYTFGSGTRLTVV.

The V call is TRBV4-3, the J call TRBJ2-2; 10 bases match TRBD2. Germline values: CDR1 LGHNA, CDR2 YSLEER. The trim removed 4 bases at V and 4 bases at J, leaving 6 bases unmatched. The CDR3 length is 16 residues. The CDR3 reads CASSRDSGGFTGELFF. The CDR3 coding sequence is TGCGCCAGCAGCCGAGATAGCGGGGGGTTCACCGGGGAGCTGTTTTTT.

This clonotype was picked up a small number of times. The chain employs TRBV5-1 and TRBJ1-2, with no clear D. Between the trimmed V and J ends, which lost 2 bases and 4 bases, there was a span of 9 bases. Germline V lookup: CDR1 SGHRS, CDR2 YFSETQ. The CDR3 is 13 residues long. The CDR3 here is CASSFEGIYGYTF. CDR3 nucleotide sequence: TGCGCCAGCAGCTTCGAAGGGATCTATGGCTACACCTTC.

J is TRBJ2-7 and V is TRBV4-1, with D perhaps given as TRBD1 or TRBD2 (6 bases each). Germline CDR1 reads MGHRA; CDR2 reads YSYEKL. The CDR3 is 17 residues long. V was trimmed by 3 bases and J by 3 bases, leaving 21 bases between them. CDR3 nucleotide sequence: TGCGCCAGCAGCCAGGGCCTCCGGGGGCGGGGAAACTACGAGCAGTACTTC. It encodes CASSQGLRGRGNYEQYF.

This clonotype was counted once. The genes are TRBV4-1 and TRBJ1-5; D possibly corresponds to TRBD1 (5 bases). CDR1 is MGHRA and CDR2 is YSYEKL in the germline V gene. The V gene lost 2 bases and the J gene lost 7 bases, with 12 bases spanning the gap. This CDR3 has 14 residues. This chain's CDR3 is CASSQSQGGQPQHF. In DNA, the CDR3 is TGCGCCAGCAGCCAATCCCAGGGCGGACAGCCCCAGCATTTT.

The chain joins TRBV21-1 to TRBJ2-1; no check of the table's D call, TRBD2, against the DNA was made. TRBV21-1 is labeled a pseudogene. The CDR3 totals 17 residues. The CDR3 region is CASTNSPRTSGGNEQFF. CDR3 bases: TGTGCCAGCACCAATTCGCCGAGGACTAGCGGGGGGAATGAGCAGTTCTTC.

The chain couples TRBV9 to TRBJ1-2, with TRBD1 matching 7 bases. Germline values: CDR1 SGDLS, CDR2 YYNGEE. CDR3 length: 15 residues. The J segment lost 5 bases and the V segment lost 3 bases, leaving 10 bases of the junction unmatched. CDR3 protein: CASSAAPTGSYGYTF. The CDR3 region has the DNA TGTGCCAGCAGCGCAGCCCCGACAGGGAGTTATGGCTACACCTTC. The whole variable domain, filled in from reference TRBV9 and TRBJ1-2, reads DSGVTQTPKHLITATGQRVTLRCSPRSGDLSVYWYQQSLDQGLQFLIQYYNGEERAKGNILERFSAQQFPDLHSELNLSSLELGDSALYFCASSAAPTGSYGYTFGSGTRLTVV.

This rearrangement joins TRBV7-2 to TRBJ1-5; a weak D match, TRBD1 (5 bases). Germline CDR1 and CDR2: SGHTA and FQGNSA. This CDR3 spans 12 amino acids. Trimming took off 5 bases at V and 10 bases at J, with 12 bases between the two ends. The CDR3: CASSPGHPPQHF. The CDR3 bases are TGTGCCAGCAGCCCTGGACATCCCCCCCAGCATTTT.

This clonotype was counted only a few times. In DNA form, the CDR3 reads TGCAGTGCTATAGCGGGGGGCTCAGATACGCAGTATTTT. It translates to CSAIAGGSDTQYF. The J gene is TRBJ2-3, the V gene TRBV20-1; TRBD2 matches at 10 bases. Germline loops: CDR1 DFQATT, CDR2 SNEGSKA (reference sequence). The CDR3 runs to 13 residues. With V trimmed by 4 bases and J by 4 bases, 2 bases remained unmatched.

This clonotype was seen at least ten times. The CDR3 bases are TGCGCCAGCAGCTTGAGGCAGATGAACACTGAAGCTTTCTTT. This gives the protein CASSLRQMNTEAFF. J is TRBJ1-1 and V is TRBV5-1, with D unclear. V was trimmed by 1 base and J by 0 bases, leaving 7 bases between them. CDR1 and CDR2 (germline): SGHRS, YFSETQ. The length of the CDR3 is 14 residues. Complete variable domain (other parts from reference TRBV5-1 and TRBJ1-1): KAGVTQTPRYLIKTRGQQVTLSCSPISGHRSVSWYQQTPGQGLQFLFEYFSETQRNKGNFPGRFSGRQFSNSRSEMNVSTLELGDSALYLCASSLRQMNTEAFFGQGTRLTVV.

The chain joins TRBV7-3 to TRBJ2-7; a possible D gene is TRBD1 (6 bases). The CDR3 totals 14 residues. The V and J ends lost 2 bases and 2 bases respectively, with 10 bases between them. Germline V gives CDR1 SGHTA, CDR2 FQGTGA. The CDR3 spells CASSLPHRAYEQYF. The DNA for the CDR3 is TGTGCCAGCAGCTTACCCCACAGGGCCTACGAGCAGTACTTC. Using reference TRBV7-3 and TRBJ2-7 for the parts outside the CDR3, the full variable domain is GAGVSQTPSNKVTEKGKYVELRCDPISGHTALYWYRQSLGQGPEFLIYFQGTGAADDSGLPNDRFFAVRPEGSVSTLKIQRTERGDSAVYLCASSLPHRAYEQYFGPGTRLTVT.

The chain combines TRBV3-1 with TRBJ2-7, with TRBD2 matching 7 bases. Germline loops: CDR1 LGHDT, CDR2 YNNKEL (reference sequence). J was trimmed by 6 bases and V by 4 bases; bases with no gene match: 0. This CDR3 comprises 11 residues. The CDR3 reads CASSPGGEQYF. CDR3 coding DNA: TGTGCCAGCAGCCCGGGGGGCGAGCAGTACTTC.

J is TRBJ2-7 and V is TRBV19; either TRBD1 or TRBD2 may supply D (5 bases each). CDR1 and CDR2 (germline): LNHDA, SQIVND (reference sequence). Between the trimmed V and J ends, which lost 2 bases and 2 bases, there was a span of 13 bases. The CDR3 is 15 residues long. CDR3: CASSIKWGSTYEQYV. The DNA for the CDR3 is TGTGCCAGTAGTATAAAGTGGGGGTCCACCTACGAGCAGTACGTC.

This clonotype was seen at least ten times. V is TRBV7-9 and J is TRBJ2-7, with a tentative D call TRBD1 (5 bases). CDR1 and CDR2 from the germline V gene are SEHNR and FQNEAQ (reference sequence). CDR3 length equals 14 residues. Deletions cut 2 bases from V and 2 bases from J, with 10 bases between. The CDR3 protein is CASSLYQGPYEQYF. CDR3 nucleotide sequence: TGTGCCAGCAGCTTATATCAGGGCCCCTACGAGCAGTACTTC.

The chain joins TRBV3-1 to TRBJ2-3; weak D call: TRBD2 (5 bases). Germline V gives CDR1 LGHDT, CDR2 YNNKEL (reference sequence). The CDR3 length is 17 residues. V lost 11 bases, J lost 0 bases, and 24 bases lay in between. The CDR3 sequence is CACCHWGSEASTDTQYF. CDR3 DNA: TGTGCCTGCTGCCATTGGGGTAGCGAGGCTAGCACAGATACGCAGTATTTT.

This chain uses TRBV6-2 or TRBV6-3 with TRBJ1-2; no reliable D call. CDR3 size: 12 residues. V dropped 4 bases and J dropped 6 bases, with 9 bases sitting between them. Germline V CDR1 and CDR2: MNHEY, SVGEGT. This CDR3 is CASSLGDHGYTF. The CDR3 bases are TGTGCCAGCAGTTTGGGAGATCATGGCTACACCTTC.

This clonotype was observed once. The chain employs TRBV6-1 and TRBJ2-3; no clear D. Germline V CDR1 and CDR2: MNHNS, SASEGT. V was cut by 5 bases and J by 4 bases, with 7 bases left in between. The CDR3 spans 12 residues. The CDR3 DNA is TGTGCCAGCAGTCAGTATTCAGATACGCAGTATTTT. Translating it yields CASSQYSDTQYF.

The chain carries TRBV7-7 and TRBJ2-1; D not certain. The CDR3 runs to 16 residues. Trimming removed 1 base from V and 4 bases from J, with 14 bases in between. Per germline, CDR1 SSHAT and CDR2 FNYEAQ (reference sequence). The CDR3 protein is CASSLGSSNPYNEQFF. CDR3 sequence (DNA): TGTGCCAGCAGCTTAGGGTCTTCCAACCCGTACAATGAGCAGTTCTTC.

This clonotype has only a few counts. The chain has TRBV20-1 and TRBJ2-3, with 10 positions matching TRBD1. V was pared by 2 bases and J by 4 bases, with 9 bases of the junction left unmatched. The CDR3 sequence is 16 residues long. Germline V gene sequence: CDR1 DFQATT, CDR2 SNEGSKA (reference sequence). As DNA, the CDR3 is TGCAGTGCTAGATCCGCGACAGGGGGCGGATCAGATACGCAGTATTTT. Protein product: CSARSATGGGSDTQYF.

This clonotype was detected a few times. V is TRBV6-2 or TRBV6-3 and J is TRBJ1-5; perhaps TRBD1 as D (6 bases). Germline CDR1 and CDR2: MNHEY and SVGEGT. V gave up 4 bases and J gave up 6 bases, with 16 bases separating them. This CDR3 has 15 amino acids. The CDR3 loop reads CASSFSRGMGQPQHF. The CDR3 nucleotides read TGTGCCAGCAGTTTCTCAAGGGGGATGGGTCAGCCCCAGCATTTT.

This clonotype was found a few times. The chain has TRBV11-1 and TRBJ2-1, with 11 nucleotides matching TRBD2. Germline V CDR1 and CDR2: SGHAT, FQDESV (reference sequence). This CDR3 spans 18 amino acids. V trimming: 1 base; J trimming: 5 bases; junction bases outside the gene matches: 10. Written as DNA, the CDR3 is TGTGCCAGCAGCTTAGTTCGCCTAACTAGCGGGGGTAACAATGAGCAGTTCTTC. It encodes CASSLVRLTSGGNNEQFF.

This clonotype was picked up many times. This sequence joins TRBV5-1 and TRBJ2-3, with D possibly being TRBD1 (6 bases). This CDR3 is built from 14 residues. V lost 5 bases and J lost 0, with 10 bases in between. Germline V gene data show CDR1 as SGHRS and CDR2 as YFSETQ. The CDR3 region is CASSGGPSTDTQYF. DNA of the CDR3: TGCGCCAGCAGTGGGGGCCCAAGCACAGATACGCAGTATTTT.

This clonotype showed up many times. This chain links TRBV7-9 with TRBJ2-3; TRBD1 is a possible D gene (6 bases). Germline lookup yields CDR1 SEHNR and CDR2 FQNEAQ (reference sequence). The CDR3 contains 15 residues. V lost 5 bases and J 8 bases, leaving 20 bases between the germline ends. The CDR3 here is CASSRDRRKMITQYF. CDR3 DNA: TGTGCCAGCAGCCGCGACAGGAGGAAGATGATTACGCAGTATTTT.